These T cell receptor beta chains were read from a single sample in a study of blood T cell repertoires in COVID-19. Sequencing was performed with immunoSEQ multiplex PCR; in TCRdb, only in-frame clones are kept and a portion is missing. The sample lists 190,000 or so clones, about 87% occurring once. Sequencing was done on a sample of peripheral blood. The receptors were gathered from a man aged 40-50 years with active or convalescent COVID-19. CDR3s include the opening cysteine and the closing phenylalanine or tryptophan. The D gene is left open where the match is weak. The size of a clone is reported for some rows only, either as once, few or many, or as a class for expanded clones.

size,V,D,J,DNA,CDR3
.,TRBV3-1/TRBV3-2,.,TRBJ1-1,TGTGCCAGCAGCCAAGCGGGTAGTAAGACTGAAGCTTTCTTT,CASSQAGSKTEAFF
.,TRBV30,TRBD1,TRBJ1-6,TGTGCCTACCAACAGGGGATCGGGAATTCACCCCTCCACTTT,CAYQQGIGNSPLHF
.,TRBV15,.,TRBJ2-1,TGTGCCACCAGCAGCCACAGGGCGGAGCAGTTCTTC,CATSSHRAEQFF
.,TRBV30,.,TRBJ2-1,TGTGCCTGGAGCCGTAGCTCCTACAATGAGCAGTTCTTC,CAWSRSSYNEQFF
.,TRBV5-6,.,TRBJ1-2,TGTGCCAGCAGCTTAGATGGCCATGGCTACACCTTC,CASSLDGHGYTF
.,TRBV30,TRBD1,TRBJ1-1,TGTGCCTGGAGTTTTGGGACAGGGAGCACTGAAGCTTTCTTT,CAWSFGTGSTEAFF
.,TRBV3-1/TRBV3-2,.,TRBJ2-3,TGTGCCAGCTCCCGGACTAGCACAGATACGCAGTATTTT,CASSRTSTDTQYF
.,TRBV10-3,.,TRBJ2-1,TGTGCCATCAGTGACCCGGGAGCCTACAATGAGCAGTTCTTC,CAISDPGAYNEQFF
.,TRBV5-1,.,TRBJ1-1,TGCGCCAGCAGCTTACAGGGTTACACTGAAGCTTTCTTT,CASSLQGYTEAFF
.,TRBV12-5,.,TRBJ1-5,TGTGCTAGTGGTTCGGAGAACAGGTTATCGCATCAGCCCCAGCATTTT,CASGSENRLSHQPQHF
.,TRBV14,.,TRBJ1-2,TGTGCCAGCAGCCTAGGTGGGGGGAACTATGGCTACACCTTC,CASSLGGGNYGYTF
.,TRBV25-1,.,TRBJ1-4,TGTGCCAGCAGCCGAGGCCCGGTCGATGAAAAACTGTTTTTT,CASSRGPVDEKLFF
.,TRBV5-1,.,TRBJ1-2,TGCGCCAGCAGTCACAGGGCCAACTATGGCTACACCTTC,CASSHRANYGYTF
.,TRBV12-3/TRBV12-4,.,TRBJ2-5,TGTGCCAGCAGTTTAGGGAGGACCCAGTACTTC,CASSLGRTQYF
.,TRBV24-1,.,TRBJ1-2,TGTGCCACCAGTGATTTCGGAGGGGAAGGCTACACCTTC,CATSDFGGEGYTF
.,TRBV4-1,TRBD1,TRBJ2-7,TGCGCCAGCAGCCAGACGGGACAGGGTAGACACGAGCAGTACTTC,CASSQTGQGRHEQYF
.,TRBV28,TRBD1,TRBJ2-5,TGTGCCAGCCGGACCGGGACAGGCTATTCCCAGTACTTC,CASRTGTGYSQYF
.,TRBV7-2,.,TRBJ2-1,TGTGCCAGCAGCCTAACAGGGTACGAGGGGAATGAGCAGTTCTTC,CASSLTGYEGNEQFF
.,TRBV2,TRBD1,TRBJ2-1,TGTGCCGGCCGACAGGGCGGTTGGGATGAGCAGTTCTTC,CAGRQGGWDEQFF
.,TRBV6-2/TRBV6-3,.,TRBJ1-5,TGTGCCAGCAGCCCCCCTCTAATGCCCCAGCATTTT,CASSPPLMPQHF
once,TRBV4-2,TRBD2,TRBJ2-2,TGTGCCAGCAGCAAGACTAGCGGGGCGAACACCGGGGAGCTGTTTTTT,CASSKTSGANTGELFF
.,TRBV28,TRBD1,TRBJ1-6,TGTGCCAGCAGTACAGGACAGGGGGCACTATCACCCCTCCACTTT,CASSTGQGALSPLHF
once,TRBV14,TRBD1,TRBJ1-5,TGTGCCAGCAGCCAACCACAGACAGGGATGATGCAGCCCCAGCATTTT,CASSQPQTGMMQPQHF
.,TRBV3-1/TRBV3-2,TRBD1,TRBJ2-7,TGTGCCAGCAGCCCGGGACAGTTTTACGAGCAGTACTTC,CASSPGQFYEQYF
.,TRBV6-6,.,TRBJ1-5,TGTGCCAGCAGGGACACAGGGCTCGCTCAGCCCCAGCATTTT,CASRDTGLAQPQHF
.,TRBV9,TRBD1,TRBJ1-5,TGTGCCAGCAGCGTAGACGGGACAGCCAATCAGCCCCAGCATTTT,CASSVDGTANQPQHF
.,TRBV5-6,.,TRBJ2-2,TGTGCCAGCAGCTCTAGGGGGTCCACCGGGGAGCTGTTTTTT,CASSSRGSTGELFF
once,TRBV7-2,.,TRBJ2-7,TGTGCCAGCAGCTTAACCCCCGGAGTCCACGAGCAGTACTTC,CASSLTPGVHEQYF
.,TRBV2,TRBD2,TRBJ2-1,TGTGCCAGCAGCGAGGGTAGACTAGCGGGGCGGCGTAATGAGCAGTTCTTC,CASSEGRLAGRRNEQFF
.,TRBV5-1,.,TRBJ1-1,TGCGCCAGCAGCCTACCGACAGCCTCCAACACTGAAGCTTTCTTT,CASSLPTASNTEAFF
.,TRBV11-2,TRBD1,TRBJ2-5,TGTGCCAGCAGCTTATGGACAGGGGCAGAGACCCAGTACTTC,CASSLWTGAETQYF
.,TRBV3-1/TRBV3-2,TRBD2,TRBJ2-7,TGTGCCAGCCGCTCTAGCGGGGACGAGCAGTACTTC,CASRSSGDEQYF
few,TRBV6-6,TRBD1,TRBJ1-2,TGTGCCAGCGGGGTCAGGGGGTTTGACGGCTACACCTTC,CASGVRGFDGYTF
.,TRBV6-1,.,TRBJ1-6,TGTGCCAGCAGTGAAATACCTAGGAATTCACCCCTCCACTTT,CASSEIPRNSPLHF
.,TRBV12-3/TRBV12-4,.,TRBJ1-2,TGTGCCAGCAGCCACACAGACACCTATGGCTACACCTTC,CASSHTDTYGYTF
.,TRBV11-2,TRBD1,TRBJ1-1,TGTGCCAGCAGCCCGACAGGGACTGAAGCTTTCTTT,CASSPTGTEAFF
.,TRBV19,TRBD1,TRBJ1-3,TGTGCCAGTAGCCCGGGGACAGCCTCTGGAAACACCATATATTTT,CASSPGTASGNTIYF
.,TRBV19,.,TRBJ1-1,TGTGCCAGTAGTATATACGGCCCCCGGGGCACTGAAGCTTTCTTT,CASSIYGPRGTEAFF
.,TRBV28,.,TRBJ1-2,TGTGCCAGCAACCTAAGGCGGGGGACGTATGGCTACACCTTC,CASNLRRGTYGYTF
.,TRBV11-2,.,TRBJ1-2,TGTGCCAGCAGCCCCGCCGGGCGGGATGGCTACACCTTC,CASSPAGRDGYTF
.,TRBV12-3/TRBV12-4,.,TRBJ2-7,TGTGCCAGCAGTTTCAGGAGGGACGAGCAGTACTTC,CASSFRRDEQYF
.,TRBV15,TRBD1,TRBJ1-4,TGTGCCACCCAAGTACAGGGGGCATTAGGAAAACTGTTTTTT,CATQVQGALGKLFF
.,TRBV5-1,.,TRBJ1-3,TGCGCCAGCAGCTTGGCGGTCTCTGGAAACACCATATATTTT,CASSLAVSGNTIYF
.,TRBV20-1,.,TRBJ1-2,TGCAGTGCTGGGAGGAACTATGGCTACACCTTC,CSAGRNYGYTF
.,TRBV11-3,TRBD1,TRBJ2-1,TGTGCCAGCAGCGGGGGACAGGTTGTCAATGAGCAGTTCTTC,CASSGGQVVNEQFF
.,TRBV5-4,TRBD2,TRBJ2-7,TGTGCCAGCAGCTTTACAACTAGCGGGGGGCCAGGCGAGCAGTACTTC,CASSFTTSGGPGEQYF
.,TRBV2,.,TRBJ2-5,TGTGCCAGCACCCGCGGGGGCTTAGGAAAGACCCAGTACTTC,CASTRGGLGKTQYF
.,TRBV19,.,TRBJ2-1,TGTGCCAGTATAGATTCAACTTACTCCTACAATGAGCAGTTCTTC,CASIDSTYSYNEQFF
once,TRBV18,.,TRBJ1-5,TGTGCCAGCTCACCGACAGGCAATCAGCCCCAGCATTTT,CASSPTGNQPQHF
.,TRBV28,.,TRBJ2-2,TGTGCCAGCAGTTTATGGGATCAATCCAGGGGTGCCGGGGAGCTGTTTTTT,CASSLWDQSRGAGELFF
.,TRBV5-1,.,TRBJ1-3,TGCGCCAGCAGCCTAGACCGCGGCTCTGGAAACACCATATATTTT,CASSLDRGSGNTIYF
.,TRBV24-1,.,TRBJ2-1,TGTGCCACCAGTGATTTGCGAGCGGCCTCCTACAATGAGCAGTTCTTC,CATSDLRAASYNEQFF
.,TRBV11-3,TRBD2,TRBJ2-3,TGTGCCAGCAGCTTAGATCGGCGGGGGAGCACAGATACGCAGTATTTT,CASSLDRRGSTDTQYF
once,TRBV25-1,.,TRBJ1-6,TGTGCCAGCAGTGGGGCAGGGGTTTTTTCACCCCTCCACTTT,CASSGAGVFSPLHF
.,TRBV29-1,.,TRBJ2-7,TGCAGCGTTGAGGGGGCCTCCAACGAGCAGTACTTC,CSVEGASNEQYF